This entry concerns a single TCR beta chain. Its antigen is as yet unknown. This PCR relied on a set of 60 Vbeta primers and 13 Jbeta primers. Assay used: immunoSEQ multiplex PCR; TCRdb lists only in-frame clones, some missing. The sample has 140,000 to 150,000 clones, around 80% seen once. This sample stems from a study of cytomegalovirus exposure and HLA in healthy donors. The study's findings and limits: Prediction of most subjects' HLA-A and HLA-B alleles by TCR beta sequences was reportedly accurate.

Trimming took 5 bases from V and 6 from J, leaving 16 bases between them. This CDR3 is built from 15 residues. Germline-derived CDR1 and CDR2 are SGHTA and FQGNSA. This sequence originates from a man aged 35 to 55 in good health and CMV-seronegative. The chain employs TRBV7-2 and TRBJ2-2, with D possibly matching TRBD2 (5 bases). The sequenced sample was PBMCs. The CDR3 nucleotides read TGTGCCAGCAGCATTATAGCGTCCCTCGCCGGGGAGCTGTTTTTT. Translating it yields CASSIIASLAGELFF.